This T cell receptor (beta chain) derives from a study of T cell changes during pregnancy in multiple sclerosis. Sequencing used immunoSEQ multiplex PCR; TCRdb keeps in-frame clones, though not all of them. This sample has about 22,000 clones; 75% to 95% occur once, and the top ten carry 0.6% to 0.7%. The germline V and J ends were trimmed by 3 bases and 6 bases, with 6 bases remaining between them. The length of the CDR3 is 12 residues. Germline V gene sequence: CDR1 SEHNR, CDR2 FQNEAQ (reference sequence). This TCR came from a female donor in good health, enrolled as a control in a pregnancy study. The rearrangement joins TRBV7-9 to TRBJ2-1; D not resolved. The input for sequencing was CD4+ T cells from peripheral blood mononuclear cells, taken in the third trimester of pregnancy. CDR3 residues: CASSFPGNEQFF. The CDR3 nucleotides are TGTGCCAGCAGCTTCCCAGGCAATGAGCAGTTCTTC.